Only a few counts were recorded for the clone carrying this TCR beta chain. Its antigen is unidentified. The data were obtained in a study of beta chain features in type 1 diabetes. Expressed TCRB transcripts were sequenced because the isolated RNA had all been reverse transcribed beforehand. Assay used: immunoSEQ multiplex PCR; TCRdb lists only in-frame clones, some missing. Of some 190,000 clones in the sample, roughly 8% were seen once. Study-level points and caveats: The study found moderately but significantly shorter TCRB CDR3s in all four CD4+ subsets of Type 1 diabetes patients. Patients' naive, central memory and Treg TCRB repertoires seemed closer to one another than those of healthy donors. Overrepresentation of cells with high TCR expression could result from cDNA sequencing.

Every participating donor gave one draw, a heparinised blood sample averaging roughly 0.12 L. The authors sorted CD4+ naive, central memory, regulatory and stem cell-like memory cells via CD45RO/CCR7/CD25/CD127/CD95/CD27. The CDR3 spans 14 residues. Germline V gene sequence: CDR1 GTSNPN, CDR2 SVGIG (reference sequence). The ends lost 3 bases at V and 7 bases at J; junction bases unmatched: 12. This clonotype originated in a young man with type 1 diabetes. V gene TRBV30 combines with J gene TRBJ2-7, with 7 bases lining up with TRBD1. The specimen was central memory CD4+ T cells from blood. The DNA of the CDR3 is TGTGCCTGGAGGGGGTTTCGACAGGGCGGGGAGCAGTACTTC. Protein sequence: CAWRGFRQGGEQYF.